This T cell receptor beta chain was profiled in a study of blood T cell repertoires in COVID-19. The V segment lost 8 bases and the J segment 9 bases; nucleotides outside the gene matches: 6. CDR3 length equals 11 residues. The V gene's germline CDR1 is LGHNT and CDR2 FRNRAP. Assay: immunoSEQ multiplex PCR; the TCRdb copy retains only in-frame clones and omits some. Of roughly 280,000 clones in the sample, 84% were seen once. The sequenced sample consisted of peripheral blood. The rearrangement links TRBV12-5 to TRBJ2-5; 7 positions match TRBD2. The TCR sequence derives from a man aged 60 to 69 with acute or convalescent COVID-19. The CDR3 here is CASSGGVSQYF. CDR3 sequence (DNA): TGTGCTAGTAGTGGGGGGGTGTCCCAGTACTTC.